Below, 15 T cell receptor beta chains from the same sample are listed, as sequenced in a study of response to subunit inactivated influenza vaccine. TCRdb called the RT-PCR reads again in MiXCR, with one record for every CDR3 protein. Seen here are around 580,000 distinct CDR3 sequences, over 9.5% observed once, and the top ten hold 10%. This sample comprised PBMCs from blood, obtained on the day of vaccination. These TCRs come from a man aged 50-60 years who received an inactivated influenza vaccine.

About this clonotype: One base away lies a much larger clone, so this may be a sequencing read error. J is TRBJ2-3 and V is TRBV5-6, with 12 bases identical to TRBD2. The CDR3 consists of 15 residues. Germline V gene lookup returns CDR1 SGHDT and CDR2 YYEEEE. The CDR3 here is CAISLAGLAGDTQYF. The DNA of the CDR3 is TGTGCCATCAGCTTGGCGGGACTAGCGGGAGATACGCAGTATTTT. Complete variable domain (other parts from reference TRBV5-6 and TRBJ2-3): DAGVTQSPTHLIKTRGQQVTLRCSPKSGHDTVSWYQQALGQGPQFIFQYYEEEERQRGNFPDRFSGHQFPNYSSELNVNALLLGDSALYLCAISLAGLAGDTQYFGPGTRLTVL.

This clonotype has only one observation. V and J are TRBV5-1 and TRBJ2-3, with a weak D call TRBD1 (5 bases). Between the trimmed V and J ends, which lost 4 bases and 2 bases, there was a span of 17 bases. Germline V gives CDR1 SGHRS, CDR2 YFSETQ. The CDR3 has 16 residues. The CDR3 bases are TGCGCCAGCAGCCAACCGGACACGGACCTCACAGATACGCAGTATTTT. Its protein product is CASSQPDTDLTDTQYF.

This clonotype was picked up many times. The chain carries TRBV25-1 and TRBJ2-5, with D possibly being TRBD2 (5 bases). CDR3 size: 15 residues. Germline CDR1 reads MGHDK; CDR2 reads SYGVNS. The V and J ends lost 1 base and 5 bases respectively, with 14 bases between them. The CDR3 DNA follows: TGTGCCAGCAGTGAATCACTAGTGGTGAGGGAGACCCAGTACTTC. It specifies CASSESLVVRETQYF.

This clonotype appeared many times. V is TRBV25-1 and J is TRBJ2-7; the D is unclear. CDR3 length: 14 amino acids. The V end lost 1 base, the J end lost 2 bases, and 9 bases lay between the germline ends. The germline CDR1 and CDR2 sequences are MGHDK and SYGVNS. The DNA for the CDR3 is TGTGCCAGCAGTGAATGTCTGAAAACCTACGAGCAGTACTTC. It codes for CASSECLKTYEQYF.

The J gene is TRBJ1-1, the V gene TRBV4-3; no firm D call. The V end lost 2 bases, the J end lost 0 bases, and 7 bases lay between the germline ends. Looked up from germline, CDR1 is LGHNA and CDR2 is YSLEER. This CDR3 has 14 residues. The CDR3 DNA sequence: TGCGCCAGCAGCCAAAGATCAATGAACACTGAAGCTTTCTTT. Its protein product is CASSQRSMNTEAFF.

The table lists this clonotype with many counts. The V gene is TRBV12-3 or TRBV12-4, the J gene TRBJ2-7, with a tentative D call TRBD1 (5 bases). Trimming removed 1 base at V and 6 bases at J, with 10 bases between. This CDR3 has 13 residues. The CDR3 protein is CASSLVTGSEQYF. CDR3 bases: TGTGCCAGCAGTTTAGTTACAGGATCCGAGCAGTACTTC.

This sequence joins TRBV7-9 and TRBJ2-6; a weak D match, TRBD1 (5 bases). The CDR3 length is 15 residues. Trimming left V 4 bases short and J 8 bases short, with 15 bases between. From germline, CDR1 is SEHNR and CDR2 FQNEAQ (reference sequence). The CDR3 sequence: CASSSGRTSTNVLTF. In DNA, the CDR3 is TGTGCCAGCAGCTCAGGTCGGACATCGACCAACGTCCTGACTTTC.

This clonotype was observed many times. The chain couples TRBV5-5 to TRBJ2-6; no firm D call. Per germline, CDR1 SGHKS and CDR2 YYEKEE (reference sequence). The germline V and J ends were trimmed by 5 bases and 0 bases, with 9 bases remaining between them. The CDR3 extends over 15 amino acids. CDR3 coding DNA: TGTGCCAGCAGGCGACAAGTCTCTGGGGCCAACGTCCTGACTTTC. Translation gives CASRRQVSGANVLTF. Filled out from reference TRBV5-5 and TRBJ2-6, the complete variable domain reads DAGVTQSPTHLIKTRGQQVTLRCSPISGHKSVSWYQQVLGQGPQFIFQYYEKEERGRGNFPDRFSARQFPNYSSELNVNALLLGDSALYLCASRRQVSGANVLTFGAGSRLTVL.

This chain connects TRBV28 to TRBJ2-2; 11 bases agree with TRBD2. This CDR3 has 15 residues. V lost 7 bases to trimming and J lost 7 bases; unmatched junction nucleotides: 8. Per the germline V gene, CDR1 is MDHEN and CDR2 is SYDVKM. The CDR3 loop is CASKIAGGPSGELFF. The CDR3 DNA reads as TGTGCCAGCAAGATAGCGGGAGGGCCTAGCGGGGAGCTGTTTTTT. Full variable domain (missing parts from reference TRBV28 and TRBJ2-2): DVKVTQSSRYLVKRTGEKVFLECVQDMDHENMFWYRQDPGLGLRLIYFSYDVKMKEKGDIPEGYSVSREKKERFSLILESASTNQTSMYLCASKIAGGPSGELFFGEGSRLTVL.

The rearrangement joins TRBV6-2 or TRBV6-3 to TRBJ1-2, with D unresolved. The V end was cut by 6 bases, the J end by 5 bases, with 13 bases between. CDR1 is MNHEY, CDR2 SVGEGT, per germline. CDR3 size: 13 residues. The CDR3 DNA reads as TGTGCCAGCAGCCAAGACGGAAAGTATGGCTACACCTTC. It translates to CASSQDGKYGYTF.

This clonotype was seen a few times. V gene TRBV20-1 combines with J gene TRBJ1-5, with TRBD1 identical over 10 bases. Germline loops: CDR1 DFQATT, CDR2 SNEGSKA (reference sequence). V shed 0 bases, J shed 2 bases, and the junction held 4 bases outside the gene matches. The CDR3 contains 16 residues. The CDR3 nucleotides read TGCAGTGCTAGAGACTCCGGGACAGGGGGCAATCAGCCCCAGCATTTT. Its protein product is CSARDSGTGGNQPQHF.

The V gene is TRBV7-2, the J gene TRBJ2-3; D is ambiguous. CDR3 length equals 14 residues. CDR1 is SGHTA and CDR2 is FQGNSA in the germline V gene. The V and J ends lost 5 bases and 6 bases respectively, with 15 bases between them. The CDR3 protein is CASSRGPAEDTQYF. CDR3 in DNA: TGTGCCAGCAGCCGCGGCCCGGCTGAGGATACGCAGTATTTT.

The chain links TRBV7-9 to TRBJ2-1, with D uncertain. Germline CDR1 is SEHNR and CDR2 is FQNEAQ (reference sequence). Deletions cut 5 bases from V and 5 bases from J, with 13 bases between. CDR3 size: 14 residues. In DNA, the CDR3 is TGTGCCAGCAGCCCCATCGGACGAAACAATGAGCAGTTCTTC. The encoded protein is CASSPIGRNNEQFF.

The genes are TRBV6-1 and TRBJ2-3; perhaps D is TRBD1 or TRBD2 (6 bases each). V dropped 6 bases and J dropped 6 bases, with 16 bases sitting between them. Germline lookup yields CDR1 MNHNS and CDR2 SASEGT. The CDR3 extends over 14 amino acids. The CDR3 region is CASRPAGGGDTQYF. Written as DNA, the CDR3 is TGTGCCAGCAGGCCCGCCGGGGGCGGGGATACGCAGTATTTT.

This clonotype has just a few counts. The rearrangement uses TRBV5-1 and TRBJ2-7; 9 nucleotides line up with TRBD1. The trim removed 3 bases at V and 1 base at J, leaving 5 bases unmatched. The CDR3 covers 15 residues. The germline CDR1 and CDR2 sequences are SGHRS and YFSETQ. This chain's CDR3 is CASSWGTGPSYEQYF. The CDR3, as DNA: TGCGCCAGCAGCTGGGGGACAGGGCCTTCCTACGAGCAGTACTTC.